This T cell receptor beta chain was captured by sequencing in a study of T cell responses to AZD1222 COVID-19 vaccine. Repertoires were generated with immunoSEQ multiplex PCR, while TCRdb's copy carries only in-frame clones and drops some. This table holds more than 95,000 clones, around 91% found once. A remark on this clone: Its antigen is undetermined.

V was shortened by 0 bases and J by 0 bases, with 7 bases between the two germline ends. CDR3 length equals 15 residues. The germline V gene encodes CDR1 SGDLS and CDR2 YYNGEE. General observations from the study: White British people made up most donors, females outnumbered males, and clonal diversity was possibly underestimated. Vaccine-associated CD4 TCRs spanned spike, dominant at 160-218 and 743-854. An increase in Spike-specific TCR breadth and depth was observed after two AZD1222 doses. Baseline antibody screening turned up just 6 or 7 seropositive AZD1222 recipients.

This chain connects TRBV9 to TRBJ1-3; D unresolved. The sequence was collected from an adult in good health. Specimen: peripheral blood, collected on day 0 of MenACWY control vaccination. Here the CDR3 reads CASSVAASSGNTIYF. CDR3 bases: TGTGCCAGCAGCGTAGCGGCGAGCTCTGGAAACACCATATATTTT.